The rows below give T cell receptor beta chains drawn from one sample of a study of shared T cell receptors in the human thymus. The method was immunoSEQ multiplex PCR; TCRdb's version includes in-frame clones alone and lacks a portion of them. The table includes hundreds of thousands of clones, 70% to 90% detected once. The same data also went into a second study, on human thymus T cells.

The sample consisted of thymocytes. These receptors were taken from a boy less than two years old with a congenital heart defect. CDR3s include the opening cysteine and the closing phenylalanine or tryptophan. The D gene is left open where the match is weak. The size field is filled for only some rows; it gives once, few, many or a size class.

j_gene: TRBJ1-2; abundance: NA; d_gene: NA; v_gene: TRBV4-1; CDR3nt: TGCGCCAGCAGCCAAGAAATGGGACCGGGAGAGAATGGCTACACCTTC; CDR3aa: CASSQEMGPGENGYTF
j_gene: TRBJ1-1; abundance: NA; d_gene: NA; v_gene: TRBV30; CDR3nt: TGTGCCTGGATGGGGCGTATGAACACTGAAGCTTTCTTT; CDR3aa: CAWMGRMNTEAFF
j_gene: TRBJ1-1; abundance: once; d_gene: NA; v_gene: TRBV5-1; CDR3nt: TGCGCCAGCAAGATCACAGGGCTGAACACTGAAGCTTTCTTT; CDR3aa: CASKITGLNTEAFF
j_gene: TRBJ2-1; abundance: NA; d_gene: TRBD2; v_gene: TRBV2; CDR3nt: TGTGCCAGCAGTGAGGGACTAGCGGGAGATTTGGATGAGCAGTTCTTC; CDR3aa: CASSEGLAGDLDEQFF
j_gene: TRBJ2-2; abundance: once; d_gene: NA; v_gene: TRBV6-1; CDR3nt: TGTGCCAGCGGGGGCAGGGTGAGCACCGGGGAGCTGTTTTTT; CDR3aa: CASGGRVSTGELFF
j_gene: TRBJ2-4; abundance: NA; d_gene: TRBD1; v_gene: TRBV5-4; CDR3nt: TGTGCCAGCAGTAGTAACAGGGGTCGGGAATCCAAAAACATTCAGTACTTC; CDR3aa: CASSSNRGRESKNIQYF
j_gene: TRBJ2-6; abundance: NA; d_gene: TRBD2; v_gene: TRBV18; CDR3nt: TGTGCCAGCTCGACAGCGGGGTCTGGGGCCAACGTCCTGACTTTC; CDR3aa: CASSTAGSGANVLTF
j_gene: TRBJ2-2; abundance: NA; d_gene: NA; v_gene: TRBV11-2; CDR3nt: TGTGCCAGCAGCTTAGAGGGGACTGCGCACACCGGGGAGCTGTTTTTT; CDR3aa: CASSLEGTAHTGELFF
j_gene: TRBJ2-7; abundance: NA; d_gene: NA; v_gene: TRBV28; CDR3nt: TGTGCCAGCAGTCGATCGGTCGGCTACGAGCAGTACTTC; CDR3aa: CASSRSVGYEQYF
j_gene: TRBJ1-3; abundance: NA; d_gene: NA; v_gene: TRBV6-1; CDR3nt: TGTGCCAGCAGCTACAGGAGAGAAGGAAACACCATATATTTT; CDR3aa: CASSYRREGNTIYF
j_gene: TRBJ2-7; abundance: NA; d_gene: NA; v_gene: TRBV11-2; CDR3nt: TGTGCCAGCAGCTTCGGGTTACGGGGTTCCTACGAGCAGTACTTC; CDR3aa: CASSFGLRGSYEQYF
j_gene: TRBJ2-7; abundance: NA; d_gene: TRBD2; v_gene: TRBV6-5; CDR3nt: TGTGCCAGCAGTTACTCGTCTAGCGGCATAAAGGAGCAGTACTTC; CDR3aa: CASSYSSSGIKEQYF
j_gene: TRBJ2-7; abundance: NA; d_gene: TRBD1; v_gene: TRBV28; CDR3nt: TGTGCCAGCAGTTTCGCGGGACAGGGGATGGGGGAGCAGTACTTC; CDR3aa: CASSFAGQGMGEQYF
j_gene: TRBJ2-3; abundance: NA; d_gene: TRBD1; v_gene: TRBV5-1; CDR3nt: TGCGCCAGCAGCCCAAACCCCGACAGGGGGCCAGATACGCAGTATTTT; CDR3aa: CASSPNPDRGPDTQYF
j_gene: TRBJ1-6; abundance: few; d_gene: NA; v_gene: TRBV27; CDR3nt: TGTGCCAGCAGTTTATCGGGGCTTATTACCTCAAGGGATTCACCCCTCCACTTT; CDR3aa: CASSLSGLITSRDSPLHF
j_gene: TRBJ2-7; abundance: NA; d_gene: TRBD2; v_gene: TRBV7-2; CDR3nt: TGTGCCAGCAGCTTAGTTCTGTCTAGCGGGAACAAGGGGTACGAGCAGTACTTC; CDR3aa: CASSLVLSSGNKGYEQYF
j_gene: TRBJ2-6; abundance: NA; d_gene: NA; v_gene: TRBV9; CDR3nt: TGTGCCAGCAGCGTCCCCCGGTCGGGTTCCGGGGCCAACGTCCTGACTTTC; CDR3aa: CASSVPRSGSGANVLTF
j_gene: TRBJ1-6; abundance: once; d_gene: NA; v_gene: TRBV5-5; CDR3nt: TGTGCCAGCAGCCAGACAGGAATTGATTCACCCCTCCACTTT; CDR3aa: CASSQTGIDSPLHF
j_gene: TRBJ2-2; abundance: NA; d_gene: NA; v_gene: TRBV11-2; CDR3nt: TGTGCCAGCAGCTTAGCCAAGCTACCGGGGATCACCGGGGAGCTGTTTTTT; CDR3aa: CASSLAKLPGITGELFF
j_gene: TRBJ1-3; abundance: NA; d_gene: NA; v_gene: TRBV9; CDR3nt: TGTGCCAGCAGCGCGGGAAGAAACAGGGCTCAGGACGGAAACACCATATATTTT; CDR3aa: CASSAGRNRAQDGNTIYF
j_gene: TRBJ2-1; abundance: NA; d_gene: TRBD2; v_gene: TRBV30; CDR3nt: TGTGCCTGGGGACTAGCGGGAGGGGTGCAGTTCTTC; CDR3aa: CAWGLAGGVQFF
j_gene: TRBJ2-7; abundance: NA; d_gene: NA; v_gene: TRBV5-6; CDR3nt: TGTGCCAGCAGCTTGGCTGCGGACGAGCAGTACTTC; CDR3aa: CASSLAADEQYF
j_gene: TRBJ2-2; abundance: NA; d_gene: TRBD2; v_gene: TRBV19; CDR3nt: TGTGCCAGTACCGGGAGGGGAGCCGGGGAGCTGTTTTTT; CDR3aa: CASTGRGAGELFF
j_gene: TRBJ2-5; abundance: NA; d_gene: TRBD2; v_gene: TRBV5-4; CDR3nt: TGTGCCAGCAGCTTGGGAGGTAGGGTAGCGGGGGATGGAAAGACCCAGTACTTC; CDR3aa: CASSLGGRVAGDGKTQYF
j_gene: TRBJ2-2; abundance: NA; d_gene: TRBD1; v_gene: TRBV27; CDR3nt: TGTGCCAGCAGTTTATCCCCGGGACAGGGGAAGGTTGGGGAGCTGTTTTTT; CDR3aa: CASSLSPGQGKVGELFF
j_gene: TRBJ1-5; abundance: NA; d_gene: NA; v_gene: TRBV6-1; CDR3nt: TGTGCCAGCAGCGGGACGCAGGGGCGCAATCAGCCCCAGCATTTT; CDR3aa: CASSGTQGRNQPQHF
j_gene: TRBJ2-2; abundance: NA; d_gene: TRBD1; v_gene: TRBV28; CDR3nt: TGTGCCAGCACGGAAGACAGGGATCGCACCGGGGAGCTGTTTTTT; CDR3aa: CASTEDRDRTGELFF
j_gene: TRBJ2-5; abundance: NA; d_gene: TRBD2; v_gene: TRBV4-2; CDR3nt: TGTGCCAGCAGCCAAGATGGAGACCGTAGCGGGGGGTCAAAAGAGACCCAGTACTTC; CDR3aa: CASSQDGDRSGGSKETQYF
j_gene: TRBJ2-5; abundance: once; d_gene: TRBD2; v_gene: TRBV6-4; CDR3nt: TGTGCCAGCAGTGACGGGCTAGCGGGAGAAGAGACCCAGTACTTC; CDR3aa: CASSDGLAGEETQYF
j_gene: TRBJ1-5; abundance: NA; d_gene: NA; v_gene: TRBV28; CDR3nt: TGTGCCTGTCCCAGGGATCAGCCCCAGCATTTT; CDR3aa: CACPRDQPQHF
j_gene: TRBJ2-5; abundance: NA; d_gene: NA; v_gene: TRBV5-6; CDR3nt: TGTGCCAGCAGCTGGGCCCCGGGACACCGAAAAGAGACCCAGTACTTC; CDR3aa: CASSWAPGHRKETQYF
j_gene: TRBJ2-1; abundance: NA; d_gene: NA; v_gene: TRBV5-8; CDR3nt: TGTGCCAGCAGCCCCTGGGGCCCCTACAATGAGCAGTTCTTC; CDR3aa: CASSPWGPYNEQFF
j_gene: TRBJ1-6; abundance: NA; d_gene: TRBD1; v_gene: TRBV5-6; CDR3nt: TGTGCCAGCAGCCCCGACAGGGTTCTTTCACCCCTCCACTTT; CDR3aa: CASSPDRVLSPLHF
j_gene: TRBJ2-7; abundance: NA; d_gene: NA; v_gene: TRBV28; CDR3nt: TGTGCCAGCAGTTTGAGGGGGACACTGTACTTC; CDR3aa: CASSLRGTLYF
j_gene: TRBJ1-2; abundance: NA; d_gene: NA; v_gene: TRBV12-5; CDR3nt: TGTGCTAGTGGTTGGTACTCCTTTGGGGACATCTATGGCTACACCTTC; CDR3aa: CASGWYSFGDIYGYTF
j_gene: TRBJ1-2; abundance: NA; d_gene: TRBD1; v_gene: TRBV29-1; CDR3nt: TGCAGCGTTGAACCTCCCAGGGGGGAGTATGGCTACACCTTC; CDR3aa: CSVEPPRGEYGYTF
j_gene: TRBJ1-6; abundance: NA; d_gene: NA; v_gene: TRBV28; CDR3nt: TGTGCCAGCAGTTTGCGGGCCTATAATTCACCCCTCCACTTT; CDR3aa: CASSLRAYNSPLHF
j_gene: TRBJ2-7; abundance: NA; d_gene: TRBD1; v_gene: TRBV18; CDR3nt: TGTGCCAGCTCACCACCATCCCAGGGGGCTCACGAGCAGTACTTC; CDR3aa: CASSPPSQGAHEQYF
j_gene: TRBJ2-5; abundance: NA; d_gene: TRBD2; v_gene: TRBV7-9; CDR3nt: TGTGCCAGCAGCTTCTCTAGCGGGAAAGAGACCCAGTACTTC; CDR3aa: CASSFSSGKETQYF
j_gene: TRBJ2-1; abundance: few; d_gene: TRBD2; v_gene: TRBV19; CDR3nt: TGTGCCAGTACCCTAGCGGGGGACAATGAGCAGTTCTTC; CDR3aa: CASTLAGDNEQFF
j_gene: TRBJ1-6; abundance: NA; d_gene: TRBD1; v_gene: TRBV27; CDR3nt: TGTGCCAGCAGCCAGGACAGGGACAATTCACCCCTCCACTTT; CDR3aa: CASSQDRDNSPLHF
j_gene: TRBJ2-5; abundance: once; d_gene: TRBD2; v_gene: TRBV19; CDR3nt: TGTGCCAGTAACGGGAGGGGGGAGACCCAGTACTTC; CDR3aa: CASNGRGETQYF
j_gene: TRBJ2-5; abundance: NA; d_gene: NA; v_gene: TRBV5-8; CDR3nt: TGTGCCAGCAGCTGGCCCTACGAGACTCCTCCTACAGGGACCCAGTACTTC; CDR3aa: CASSWPYETPPTGTQYF
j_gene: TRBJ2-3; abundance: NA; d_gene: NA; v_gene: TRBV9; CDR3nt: TGTGCCAGCAGCGTAGCGACAGTCACAGATACGCAGTATTTT; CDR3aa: CASSVATVTDTQYF
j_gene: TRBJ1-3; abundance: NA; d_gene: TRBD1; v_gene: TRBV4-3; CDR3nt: TGCGCCAGCAGCCATGCTTTGGGACAGAGCTCTGGAAACACCATATATTTT; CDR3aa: CASSHALGQSSGNTIYF
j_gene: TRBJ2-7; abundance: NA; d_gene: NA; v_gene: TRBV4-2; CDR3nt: TGTGCCAGCAGCCAAGCAACGCGGAGCTCCTACGAGCAGTACTTC; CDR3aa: CASSQATRSSYEQYF
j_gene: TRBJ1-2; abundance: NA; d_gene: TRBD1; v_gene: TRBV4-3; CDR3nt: TGCGCCAGCAGCCAAGACCGGGACAGGGCCCTCTATGGCTACACCTTC; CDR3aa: CASSQDRDRALYGYTF
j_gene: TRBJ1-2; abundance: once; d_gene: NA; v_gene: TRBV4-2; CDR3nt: TGTGCCAGCAGCCAAGATGACACTAACTATGGCTACACCTTC; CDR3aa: CASSQDDTNYGYTF
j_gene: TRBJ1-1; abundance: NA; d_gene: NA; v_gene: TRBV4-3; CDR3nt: TGCGCCAGCAGCCAAGAATCGTGGGTCCAGGGGCCCCCTGAAGCTTTCTTT; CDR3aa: CASSQESWVQGPPEAFF